A selection of T cell receptor beta chains follows, all from one sample in a study of shared clonotypes between healthy human individuals. Generated by immunoSEQ multiplex PCR, the TCRdb table keeps only in-frame clones and is missing some. The sample lists millions of clones, roughly 94% occurring once. Specimen: naive CD4+ T cells sorted from blood. These receptors were taken from a man in his late teens or twenties in good health. The conserved cysteine and the conserved F or W are not part of the CDR3 here. D genes are given only for firm matches.

j_gene | v_gene | d_gene | CDR3aa
TRBJ1-1 | TRBV15 | - | ATSRDFGQGNTEAF
TRBJ1-3 | TRBV19 | - | ATSEYSGNTIY
TRBJ2-5 | TRBV15 | TRBD2 | ATSRDISLSGGQETQY
TRBJ2-7 | TRBV6-1 | TRBD2 | ASSEVGGSGRAYEQY
TRBJ1-1 | TRBV2 | - | ASSQGGNTEAF
TRBJ1-1 | TRBV6-5 | - | ASRYRRGNTEAF
TRBJ2-3 | TRBV27 | - | ASSTPSHSGRTDTQY
TRBJ2-3 | TRBV29-1 | - | SGRGVMTDTQY
TRBJ1-2 | TRBV10-2 | - | ASSESGHSNYGYT
TRBJ2-1 | TRBV2 | TRBD2 | ASSPRLAGGRYNEQF
TRBJ2-2 | TRBV10-2 | - | ASSDAGWYTGELF
TRBJ2-5 | TRBV1 | - | TSSQDPGYPETQY
TRBJ2-6 | TRBV9 | - | ASSVAWGAGANVLT
TRBJ1-4 | TRBV14 | - | ASSPTGRPREKLF
TRBJ1-5 | TRBV6-5 | TRBD1 | ASSYSRQGEQPQH
TRBJ2-5 | TRBV7-9 | - | ASSLGVLGTQY
TRBJ1-4 | TRBV11-2 | - | ASSLSWTNEKLF
TRBJ2-5 | TRBV2 | TRBD2 | ASDRGTSGGVETQY
TRBJ2-7 | TRBV27 | TRBD2 | ASSPIEGLAAILSYEQY
- | TRBV6-5 | TRBD1 | ASRDRGLYEQY
TRBJ1-1 | TRBV5-5 | - | ASSLAPGNTEAF
TRBJ1-6 | TRBV19 | TRBD1 | ASSTGQGTSPLH
TRBJ2-1 | TRBV7-3 | TRBD1 | ASSLGTGIGNEQF
TRBJ2-7 | TRBV6-1 | TRBD1 | ASSNYGTGAQEQY
TRBJ2-5 | TRBV6-6 | - | ASTRGVGETQY
TRBJ2-7 | TRBV6-6 | - | ASSSQRVQIEQY
TRBJ1-2 | TRBV6-6 | TRBD1 | ASSYSVTGSGGGYT
TRBJ2-5 | TRBV25-1 | - | ASSEPRVTQETQY
TRBJ2-5 | TRBV6-6 | - | ASSYPGGQSETQY
TRBJ2-2 | TRBV5-1 | - | ASSQQGVANTGELF
TRBJ1-3 | TRBV30 | - | ASNEALSGNTIY
TRBJ1-1 | TRBV4-3 | - | ASSHLGGTEAF
TRBJ1-1 | TRBV30 | - | AWSQNANTEAF
TRBJ1-2 | TRBV30 | - | AWTPILYGYT
TRBJ2-7 | TRBV18 | - | ASSPKGEEQY
TRBJ2-5 | TRBV7-9 | - | ASSLGLFQETQY
TRBJ2-5 | TRBV4-1 | - | ASSQGLVGAQETQY
TRBJ2-3 | TRBV5-4 | TRBD2 | ASSPGGERDTQY
TRBJ1-2 | TRBV29-1 | - | SVEQTNYGYT
TRBJ1-3 | TRBV28 | - | ASSLARGLFSGNTIY
TRBJ2-2 | TRBV6-1 | - | ASILGGTGELF
TRBJ1-1 | TRBV6-5 | - | ASGAPRDTEAF
TRBJ1-2 | TRBV30 | TRBD1 | AWSSGQGYGYT
TRBJ1-4 | TRBV6-4 | - | ASGRHLRGSRKLF
TRBJ1-2 | TRBV18 | - | ASSPRDDGYT
TRBJ1-2 | TRBV29-1 | - | SVEEEGHYGYT
TRBJ2-7 | TRBV5-1 | - | ASSWTGTYYEQY
TRBJ2-1 | TRBV20-1 | - | SAYGRNEQF
TRBJ1-5 | TRBV6-5 | - | ASSRGEGQPQH
TRBJ2-7 | TRBV18 | - | ASSQQGNSYEQY
TRBJ1-5 | TRBV6-6 | TRBD1 | ASSYGTGNQPQH
TRBJ2-2 | TRBV5-4 | - | ASSLQGNTGELF
TRBJ2-5 | TRBV19 | - | ASSYIRGIQETQY
TRBJ2-1 | TRBV13 | TRBD2 | ASSTQREGRRYEQF